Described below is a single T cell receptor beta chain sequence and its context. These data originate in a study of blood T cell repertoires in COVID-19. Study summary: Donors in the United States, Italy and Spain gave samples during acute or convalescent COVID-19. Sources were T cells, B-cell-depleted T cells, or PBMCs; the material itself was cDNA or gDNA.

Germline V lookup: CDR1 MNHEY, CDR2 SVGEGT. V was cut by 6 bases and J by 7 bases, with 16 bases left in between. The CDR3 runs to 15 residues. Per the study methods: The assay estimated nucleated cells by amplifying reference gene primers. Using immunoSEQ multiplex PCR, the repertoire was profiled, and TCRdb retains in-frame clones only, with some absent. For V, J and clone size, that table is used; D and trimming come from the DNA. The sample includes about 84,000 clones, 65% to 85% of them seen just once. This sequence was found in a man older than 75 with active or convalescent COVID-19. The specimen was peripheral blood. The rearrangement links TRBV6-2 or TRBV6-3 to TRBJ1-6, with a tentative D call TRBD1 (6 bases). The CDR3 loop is CASRPYRVRNSPLHF. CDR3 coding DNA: TGTGCCAGCAGACCTTACAGGGTTCGGAATTCACCCCTCCACTTT.